Listed below are T cell receptor beta chains from one sample, sequenced in a study of blood T cell repertoires in COVID-19. Repertoires were generated with immunoSEQ multiplex PCR, while TCRdb's copy carries only in-frame clones and drops some. The data show under 200,000 clones, approximately 88% seen once. Sequenced material: PBMCs or T cells enriched from blood (not recorded which). All receptors come from a young woman who had recovered from COVID-19. CDR3s include the opening cysteine and the closing phenylalanine or tryptophan. D genes are given only for firm matches. Size is stated for part of the rows, as once, few or many counts, or as a class when the clone is expanded.

>TRBJ1-3|NA|TRBV7-9|NA
CASKTGTIGNTIYF
TGTGCCAGCAAAACCGGGACAATTGGAAACACCATATATTTT
>TRBJ1-6|TRBD1|TRBV27|NA
CASSLDGDSYSPLHF
TGTGCCAGCAGTTTAGACGGGGACAGCTATTCACCCCTCCACTTT
>TRBJ2-7|TRBD2|TRBV6-5|NA
CASSRGGGAPYEQYF
TGTGCCAGCAGTCGTGGGGGAGGGGCGCCCTACGAGCAGTACTTC
>TRBJ1-1|TRBD1|TRBV27|NA
CASSFRGQGITEAFF
TGTGCCAGCAGTTTCCGAGGACAGGGAATCACTGAAGCTTTCTTT
>TRBJ2-2|NA|TRBV18|NA
CASSPTGLLNTGELFF
TGTGCCAGCTCACCGACGGGACTTTTGAACACCGGGGAGCTGTTTTTT
>TRBJ2-7|NA|TRBV7-2|NA
CASSPAVRARSPEQYF
TGTGCCAGCAGCCCTGCGGTGAGGGCCCGATCCCCTGAGCAGTACTTC
>TRBJ1-1|NA|TRBV29-1|NA
CSVEGEGGRMNTEAFF
TGCAGCGTTGAAGGTGAGGGGGGGCGGATGAACACTGAAGCTTTCTTT
>TRBJ1-2|NA|TRBV20-1|NA
CSANRGSDYTF
TGCAGTGCTAATCGGGGGAGCGACTACACCTTC
>TRBJ1-5|TRBD1|TRBV11-2|NA
CASSTGVSNQPQHF
TGTGCCAGCAGCACAGGGGTTAGCAATCAGCCCCAGCATTTT
>TRBJ1-2|NA|TRBV20-1|NA
CSASAGVTNYGYTF
TGCAGTGCTAGTGCCGGGGTCACTAACTATGGCTACACCTTC
>TRBJ2-2|NA|TRBV3-1/TRBV3-2|NA
CASSQAVGELFF
TGTGCCAGCAGCCAAGCTGTGGGGGAGCTGTTTTTT
>TRBJ2-3|TRBD2|TRBV11-1|NA
CASSPREGTDTQYF
TGTGCCAGCAGCCCGAGGGAGGGGACAGATACGCAGTATTTT
>TRBJ1-2|TRBD1|TRBV19|NA
CASSILGQTGYGYTF
TGTGCCAGTAGTATTTTGGGACAGACGGGCTATGGCTACACCTTC
>TRBJ1-5|NA|TRBV19|once
CASSTKYQPQHF
TGTGCCAGTAGTACCAAATATCAGCCCCAGCATTTT
>TRBJ1-1|NA|TRBV28|NA
CASFEQGLAFF
TGTGCCAGCTTCGAGCAGGGGCTTGCTTTCTTT
>TRBJ1-2|NA|TRBV2|NA
CASRVDMSNYGYTF
TGTGCCAGCAGGGTTGACATGTCCAACTATGGCTACACCTTC
>TRBJ2-7|NA|TRBV6-5|medium-sized
CASSTAYEQYF
TGTGCCAGCAGTACGGCCTACGAGCAGTACTTC
>TRBJ1-2|NA|TRBV3-1/TRBV3-2|NA
CASSQDREDYGYTF
TGTGCCAGCAGCCAAGACAGGGAGGACTATGGCTACACCTTC
>TRBJ2-1|TRBD2|TRBV5-1|few
CASSWTSGGDEQFF
TGCGCCAGCAGCTGGACTAGCGGGGGAGATGAGCAGTTCTTC
>TRBJ2-7|TRBD2|TRBV6-5|NA
CASSYALAGDEQYF
TGTGCCAGCAGTTATGCACTAGCGGGAGACGAGCAGTACTTC
>TRBJ2-7|NA|TRBV12-3/TRBV12-4|NA
CASRDNYYEQYF
TGTGCCAGCAGGGACAACTACTACGAGCAGTACTTC
>TRBJ1-2|NA|TRBV20-1|NA
CSASRDSYYGYTF
TGCAGTGCTAGTCGCGACAGTTATTATGGCTACACCTTC
>TRBJ2-7|TRBD2|TRBV5-1|NA
CASSRDYQTGEQYF
TGCGCCAGCAGCAGGGACTACCAAACGGGCGAGCAGTACTTC
>TRBJ1-2|NA|TRBV28|NA
CASMKGPGQTYGYTF
TGTGCCAGCATGAAAGGCCCCGGACAGACCTATGGCTACACCTTC
>TRBJ1-1|NA|TRBV28|once
CASSSPEGQVEAFF
TGTGCCAGCAGTTCTCCAGAGGGTCAGGTTGAAGCTTTCTTT
>TRBJ2-2|TRBD1|TRBV4-1|NA
CASSQASRQGPRAGELFF
TGCGCCAGCAGCCAAGCTTCGCGACAGGGACCCCGGGCCGGGGAGCTGTTTTTT
>TRBJ1-1|NA|TRBV3-1/TRBV3-2|NA
CASSRAAAEGERAFF
TGTGCCAGCAGCCGGGCCGCGGCGGAGGGTGAGAGAGCTTTCTTT
>TRBJ1-1|NA|TRBV21-1|NA
CASRDTLMNTEAFF
TGTGCCAGCAGGGACACCTTGATGAACACTGAAGCTTTCTTT
>TRBJ2-1|NA|TRBV28|NA
CASSYFNEQFF
TGTGCCAGCAGCTACTTCAATGAGCAGTTCTTC
>TRBJ1-4|NA|TRBV4-1|NA
CASSQVGGAYLEKLFF
TGCGCCAGCAGCCAAGTAGGCGGGGCGTACCTTGAAAAACTGTTTTTT
>TRBJ1-2|NA|TRBV6-5|NA
CASSHRGGGYGYTF
TGTGCCAGCAGTCACCGCGGGGGCGGTTATGGCTACACCTTC
>TRBJ1-2|TRBD1|TRBV28|NA
CASSVWTGPNYGYTF
TGTGCCAGCAGTGTCTGGACAGGGCCTAACTATGGCTACACCTTC
>TRBJ1-4|TRBD1|TRBV30|NA
CAWSVGQGNEKLFF
TGTGCCTGGAGTGTAGGACAGGGTAATGAAAAACTGTTTTTT
>TRBJ2-3|TRBD2|TRBV28|NA
CASSLYDWTSGSPDTQYF
TGTGCCAGCAGTTTATACGACTGGACTAGCGGCTCTCCAGATACGCAGTATTTT
>TRBJ2-2|TRBD1|TRBV6-1|NA
CASSTLGTGAGELFF
TGTGCCAGCAGTACCCTAGGGACAGGGGCCGGGGAGCTGTTTTTT
>TRBJ2-1|TRBD1|TRBV11-3|NA
CASSPGDRPSSSYNEQFF
TGTGCCAGCAGCCCTGGGGACAGGCCTTCCAGCTCCTACAATGAGCAGTTCTTC
>TRBJ2-7|TRBD1|TRBV18|few
CASSAGQVPLSEQYF
TGTGCCAGCTCAGCAGGACAGGTCCCCCTCTCTGAGCAGTACTTC
>TRBJ2-7|TRBD2|TRBV5-1|once
CASSSSGLAEQQYF
TGCGCCAGCAGCTCATCGGGACTAGCGGAGCAGCAGTACTTC
>TRBJ1-2|NA|TRBV5-1|NA
CASSQVPAEGTNYGYTF
TGCGCCAGCAGCCAAGTACCCGCTGAGGGTACTAACTATGGCTACACCTTC
>TRBJ1-4|TRBD1|TRBV29-1|NA
CSVRSGTGGEKLFF
TGCAGCGTTCGATCCGGGACAGGGGGTGAAAAACTGTTTTTT
>TRBJ1-5|NA|TRBV24-1|NA
CATSDFAEIQVPYQPQHF
TGTGCCACCAGTGATTTTGCAGAAATACAGGTTCCCTATCAGCCCCAGCATTTT
>TRBJ1-1|NA|TRBV7-6|NA
CASSLYDGVTNTEAFF
TGTGCCAGCAGCTTATATGACGGGGTGACCAACACTGAAGCTTTCTTT
>TRBJ1-2|NA|TRBV2|NA
CASSEANRAYGYTF
TGTGCCAGCAGTGAAGCAAACAGGGCCTATGGCTACACCTTC
>TRBJ2-3|NA|TRBV7-9|NA
CASSLDRLDTQYF
TGTGCCAGCAGCTTAGATCGGTTAGATACGCAGTATTTT
>TRBJ2-7|NA|TRBV7-2|NA
CASSLATANRGQYF
TGTGCCAGCAGCTTAGCGACAGCCAATCGTGGGCAGTACTTC
>TRBJ1-2|NA|TRBV19|NA
CASRPDHTGLWGYTF
TGTGCCAGTAGACCCGACCATACAGGGTTATGGGGCTACACCTTC
>TRBJ1-4|NA|TRBV7-9|NA
CASSSQRTNGGSEKLFF
TGTGCCAGCAGCTCCCAGAGGACGAACGGAGGATCTGAAAAACTGTTTTTT
>TRBJ2-2|NA|TRBV11-2|NA
CASSPDYNTGELFF
TGTGCCAGCAGCCCCGACTATAACACCGGGGAGCTGTTTTTT
>TRBJ2-1|NA|TRBV25-1|NA
CASSESGSHEQFF
TGTGCCAGCAGTGAGTCGGGGTCCCATGAGCAGTTCTTC
>TRBJ1-4|NA|TRBV3-1/TRBV3-2|NA
CASSAGLGEKLFF
TGTGCCAGCAGCGCAGGGCTCGGGGAAAAACTGTTTTTT
>TRBJ1-2|NA|TRBV3-1/TRBV3-2|NA
CASSQSIRGNYGYTF
TGTGCCAGCAGCCAATCTATAAGAGGGAACTATGGCTACACCTTC
>TRBJ2-3|TRBD1|TRBV6-2/TRBV6-3|few
CASSSGTGEVNTQYF
TGTGCCAGCAGTTCGGGGACAGGGGAGGTTAATACGCAGTATTTT